One T cell receptor beta chain is described in this entry. The sample belongs to a study of blood T cell repertoires in COVID-19. Authors' processing steps: Reference gene primer amplification gave estimated nucleated cell counts. Produced via immunoSEQ multiplex PCR; TCRdb's table is partial and in-frame only. D and trimming come from the DNA, and the V and J calls and clone size come from that table. The sample carries about 140,000 clones, just under 85% recorded once. V was cut by 5 bases and J by 10 bases, with 18 bases left in between. The CDR3 is 15 residues long. CDR1 is MNHEY and CDR2 is SVGEGT in the germline V gene.

The sample comprised PBMCs or T cells enriched from blood (not recorded which). V usage is TRBV6-2 or TRBV6-3 and J usage is TRBJ1-6, with a weak D call TRBD1 (6 bases). The receptor was isolated from a woman in her 50s with acute COVID-19. CDR3 loop: CASSTTGPRRSPLHF. The DNA of the CDR3 is TGTGCCAGCAGTACGACAGGTCCCCGAAGGTCACCCCTCCACTTT.